Sequencing of this TCR beta chain was carried out in a study of response to subunit inactivated influenza vaccine. TCRdb independently ran MiXCR on the RT-PCR reads; one entry per CDR3 protein. The sample consists of 550,000 to 600,000 distinct CDR3 sequences, 10% to 15% of them appearing once. CDR1 and CDR2 from the germline V gene are SGHRS and YFSETQ. This CDR3 spans 13 amino acids. The ends were cut back, 1 base at V and 0 bases at J, with 4 bases in the middle. The sample consisted of PBMCs from blood, taken on the day of vaccination. The origin of this receptor is a man aged 50-60 years who received an inactivated influenza vaccine. The genes are TRBV5-1 and TRBJ2-5; D call uncertain. CDR3 protein: CASSLQNQETQYF. The CDR3, as DNA: TGCGCCAGCAGCTTGCAGAACCAAGAGACCCAGTACTTC.